Shown below are 29 T cell receptor beta chains from a single sample sequenced in a study of blood T cell repertoires in COVID-19. Here immunoSEQ multiplex PCR was the method, and the copy in TCRdb shows in-frame clones only, minus some. The sample has around 270,000 clones, 80% to 90% seen once. The material sequenced was PBMCs or T cells enriched from blood (not recorded which). The origin of the receptors is a woman in her thirties or forties who had been exposed to COVID-19.

This clone was detected once. The rearrangement uses TRBV27 and TRBJ2-5; 9 bases are shared with TRBD1. After removal of 3 bases from V and 5 bases from J, the junction contained 10 bases not matched to a gene. Germline values: CDR1 MNHEY, CDR2 SMNVEV (reference sequence). This CDR3 region has 16 residues. CDR3: CASSFSAGQGGETQYF. CDR3 bases: TGTGCCAGCAGTTTTTCTGCGGGACAGGGTGGGGAGACCCAGTACTTC.

The J gene is TRBJ1-3, the V gene TRBV25-1; no firm D call. This CDR3 comprises 15 residues. Germline CDR1 MGHDK, CDR2 SYGVNS. Trimming cost V 1 base and J 13 bases, with 20 bases left between them. CDR3 nucleotide sequence: TGTGCCAGCAGTGAATTCAACAGTGCAGCCTCTTCGATATATTTT. This encodes CASSEFNSAASSIYF.

The chain joins TRBV24-1 to TRBJ2-7; 11 bases are shared with TRBD1. The germline CDR1 and CDR2 sequences are KGHDR and SFDVKD. There are 13 residues in the CDR3. With V trimmed by 9 bases and J by 7 bases, 7 bases remained unmatched. The CDR3 DNA is TGTGCCACCGGGGAGGACAGGGGGCAAGAGCAGTACTTC. Translated, it gives CATGEDRGQEQYF.

The rearrangement uses TRBV7-2 and TRBJ2-5; D remains unclear. CDR1 is SGHTA and CDR2 is FQGNSA in the germline V gene. The CDR3 loop spans 13 amino acids. The V gene lost 0 bases and the J gene lost 2 bases, with 4 bases spanning the gap. The CDR3 coding sequence is TGTGCCAGCAGCTTAGCCGTTCAAGAGACCCAGTACTTC. Encoded protein: CASSLAVQETQYF.

This clone was detected only a few times. The J gene is TRBJ1-2, the V gene TRBV6-2 or TRBV6-3; 7 bases are shared with TRBD1. Germline loops: CDR1 MNHEY, CDR2 SVGEGT. J lost 4 bases, V lost 6 bases, and 11 bases had no gene match. This CDR3 spans 15 amino acids. The CDR3 DNA reads as TGTGCCAGCAGCTCGTCCGGGGACAGATCCTATGGCTACACCTTC. This encodes CASSSSGDRSYGYTF.

The rearrangement links TRBV5-5 to TRBJ2-7; tentatively, D is TRBD1 (6 bases). Per germline, CDR1 SGHKS and CDR2 YYEKEE (reference sequence). V dropped 4 bases and J dropped 2 bases, with 13 bases sitting between them. This CDR3 has 14 residues. CDR3 bases: TGTGCCAGCAGCATATCACAGGGAGCCTACGAGCAGTACGTC. The encoded protein is CASSISQGAYEQYV.

V and J are TRBV9 and TRBJ2-5; tentative D call: TRBD2 (6 bases). The CDR3 sequence is 13 residues long. Trimming left V 4 bases short and J 5 bases short, with 12 bases between. CDR1 and CDR2 from the germline V gene are SGDLS and YYNGEE. CDR3 bases: TGTGCCAGCAGCCCCCCTCGGGGGGAGACCCAGTACTTC. Amino acid sequence: CASSPPRGETQYF.

This chain links TRBV10-3 with TRBJ1-3; D not certain. Trimming took off 8 bases at V and 2 bases at J, with 10 bases between the two ends. CDR3 length: 13 residues. Germline values: CDR1 ENHRY, CDR2 SYGVKD. CDR3 nucleotides: TGTGCCATCTTAGGAGTAACTGGAAACACCATATATTTT. Its translation is CAILGVTGNTIYF.

The genes are TRBV11-3 and TRBJ1-1; maybe TRBD1 (6 bases). This CDR3 region has 15 residues. The ends were cut back, 5 bases at V and 7 bases at J, with 20 bases in the middle. Germline-derived CDR1 and CDR2 are SGHNT and YENEEA. CDR3 residues: CASSLMGGGLYEAFF. The CDR3 nucleotides read TGTGCCAGCAGCCTGATGGGAGGGGGGTTGTATGAAGCTTTCTTT.

A single count supports this clone. The genes are TRBV5-1 and TRBJ2-1; 7 bases are shared with TRBD2. The CDR3 runs to 15 residues. Germline V lookup: CDR1 SGHRS, CDR2 YFSETQ. V shed 4 bases, J shed 6 bases, and the junction held 10 bases outside the gene matches. The CDR3, as DNA: TGCGCCAGCAGCCTCCTAGCGTCGGGAGGCAATGAGCAGTTCTTC. Translated, it gives CASSLLASGGNEQFF.

This chain joins TRBV9 and TRBJ1-1, with TRBD1 matching over 7 bases. Per germline, CDR1 SGDLS and CDR2 YYNGEE. Unmatched junction bases numbered 3, after V lost 0 bases and J lost 4 bases. The length of the CDR3 is 14 residues. CDR3: CASSVGDSFTEAFF. CDR3 DNA: TGTGCCAGCAGCGTAGGGGACAGTTTCACTGAAGCTTTCTTT.

This chain connects TRBV5-1 to TRBJ1-2, with 9 bases fitting TRBD1. This CDR3 has 14 amino acids. V shed 7 bases and J 5 bases; nucleotides not matched to a gene: 9. The germline CDR1 and CDR2 sequences are SGHRS and YFSETQ. The CDR3 loop is CASSPGTGPYGYTF. DNA of the CDR3: TGCGCCAGCTCCCCAGGGACAGGGCCTTATGGCTACACCTTC.

The chain is built from TRBV19 and TRBJ1-4; 8 nucleotides line up with TRBD1. Germline V gene sequence: CDR1 LNHDA, CDR2 SQIVND (reference sequence). This CDR3 contains 14 residues. The J segment lost 8 bases and the V segment lost 5 bases, leaving 7 bases of the junction unmatched. CDR3 region: CASSPGQGREKLFF. CDR3 DNA sequence: TGTGCCAGTAGTCCCGGACAGGGACGAGAAAAACTGTTTTTT.

This chain uses TRBV7-9 with TRBJ2-2, with 9 bases fitting TRBD2. Germline CDR1 and CDR2: SEHNR and FQNEAQ (reference sequence). V shed 5 bases and J 5 bases; nucleotides not matched to a gene: 9. This CDR3 has 16 residues. Here the CDR3 DNA reads TGTGCCAGCAGCCGTAGCGGGAGATCTTTGACCGGGGAGCTGTTTTTT. Its protein is CASSRSGRSLTGELFF.

CDR3 residues: CASSLPTGSIHGYTF. The DNA for the CDR3 is TGTGCCAGCAGTTTACCGACAGGCTCGATCCATGGCTACACCTTC. The chain couples TRBV28 to TRBJ1-2; D possibly corresponds to TRBD1 (6 bases). V lost 2 bases, J lost 6 bases, and 16 bases lay in between. The germline V gene has CDR1 MDHEN and CDR2 SYDVKM. There are 15 residues in the CDR3.

CDR3 protein: CASSADRGYGNTIYF. The CDR3 DNA is TGTGCCAGCAGCGCCGACAGGGGTTATGGAAACACCATATATTTT. The chain has TRBV7-9 and TRBJ1-3; TRBD1 agrees at 8 bases. The CDR3 has 15 amino acids. Losses at the gene ends were 5 bases for V and 3 bases for J; bases not matched to a gene: 6. Germline lookup yields CDR1 SEHNR and CDR2 FQNEAQ (reference sequence).

This clone has ten or more counts. The V gene is TRBV4-3, the J gene TRBJ1-2; 8 bases are shared with TRBD1. This CDR3 is 16 amino acids long. V lost 0 bases, J lost 8 bases, and 11 bases stayed unmatched. Per the germline V gene, CDR1 is LGHNA and CDR2 is YSLEER. CDR3 sequence (DNA): TGCGCCAGCAGCCAAGAGGTGGGAACAGGGGGGTACGGCTACACCTTC. Encoded protein: CASSQEVGTGGYGYTF.

This chain joins TRBV6-5 and TRBJ2-7; 8 nucleotides agree with TRBD2. CDR3 size: 12 residues. Germline loops: CDR1 MNHEY, CDR2 SVGAGI. With V trimmed by 7 bases and J by 7 bases, 6 bases remained unmatched. In nucleotides, the CDR3 is TGTGCCAGCACCGCCCGGGGGGGAGAGCAGTACTTC. Protein sequence: CASTARGGEQYF.

This chain links TRBV5-4 with TRBJ1-1, with 7 bases identical to TRBD1. Germline CDR1 is SGHNT and CDR2 is YYREEE (reference sequence). The CDR3 covers 14 residues. The junction had 9 bases not matched to a gene; V was cut back by 4 bases and J by 6 bases. CDR3 nucleotides: TGTGCCAGCAGCCAAGGGGGCGGGTTCGCTGAAGCTTTCTTT. Amino acids: CASSQGGGFAEAFF.

DNA of the CDR3: TGCGCCAGCAGCGCAATCTTAGGAACGGGCCGACAGGGCTACACCTTC. Translation: CASSAILGTGRQGYTF. This sequence joins TRBV4-3 and TRBJ1-2, with D perhaps TRBD1 (5 bases). V shed 5 bases and J shed 8 bases, with 24 bases lying between them. There are 16 residues in the CDR3. CDR1 is LGHNA and CDR2 is YSLEER in the germline V gene.

This clone showed up just a few times. The chain couples TRBV21-1 to TRBJ2-7; the table's D call TRBD2 went unverified against the DNA. TRBV21-1 is deemed a pseudogene. The CDR3 totals 15 residues. In nucleotides, the CDR3 is TGTGCCAGCAGCATAAGACTAGCGGGAGGCTCCGAGCAGTACGTC. Protein product: CASSIRLAGGSEQYV.

Concerning this clone: The sample holds other DNA sequences that translate to the same CDR3. V and J are TRBV25-1 and TRBJ2-2; D gene ambiguous. This CDR3 spans 12 amino acids. Germline CDR1 and CDR2: MGHDK and SYGVNS. V was clipped by 4 bases and J by 5 bases, with 5 bases between them. The CDR3 sequence: CASSVRTGELFF. CDR3 DNA: TGTGCCAGCAGTGTGAGAACCGGGGAGCTGTTTTTT.

J is TRBJ2-3 and V is TRBV28, with TRBD1 as a possible D gene (6 bases). The CDR3 runs 12 residues. CDR1 and CDR2 from the germline V gene are MDHEN and SYDVKM. Deletions cut 6 bases from V and 10 bases from J, with 14 bases between. The CDR3 loop is CASRAGTRAQYF. DNA for the CDR3: TGTGCCAGCAGAGCCGGGACAAGGGCGCAGTATTTT.

The chain links TRBV30 to TRBJ1-6; D is uncertain. CDR3 length: 15 amino acids. In germline, CDR1 is GTSNPN, CDR2 SVGIG (reference sequence). V lost 4 bases and J 0 bases, leaving 10 bases between the germline ends. CDR3 sequence (DNA): TGTGCCTGGAACCCCCCGAGCTCCTATAATTCACCCCTCCACTTT. Its translation is CAWNPPSSYNSPLHF.

This clone was observed a few times. The chain joins TRBV29-1 to TRBJ1-1; D is unclear. The CDR3 is made up of 11 amino acids. Trimming cost V 5 bases and J 4 bases, with 8 bases left between them. Germline values: CDR1 SQVTM, CDR2 ANQGSEA. Written as DNA, the CDR3 is TGCAGCGTTATCCAGTTCACTGAAGCTTTCTTT. Its protein is CSVIQFTEAFF.

The genes are TRBV28 and TRBJ1-2; D not resolved. This CDR3 has 15 residues. Germline V CDR1 and CDR2: MDHEN, SYDVKM. V was clipped by 4 bases and J by 5 bases, with 17 bases between them. The CDR3 sequence is CASSSGETALYGYTF. DNA for the CDR3: TGTGCCAGCAGTTCCGGGGAGACGGCTCTTTATGGCTACACCTTC.

The chain carries TRBV25-1 and TRBJ1-1; D call uncertain. CDR1 and CDR2 (germline): MGHDK, SYGVNS. V was cut by 2 bases and J by 5 bases, with 9 bases left in between. CDR3 size: 13 residues. CDR3 sequence: CASSEAPRTEAFF. CDR3 sequence (DNA): TGTGCCAGCAGTGAAGCACCGAGGACTGAAGCTTTCTTT.

The CDR3, as DNA: TGTGCCAGCAGTTCCCCAGACCGGAGCTCCTACGAGCAGTACTTC. It translates to CASSSPDRSSYEQYF. The chain combines TRBV2 with TRBJ2-7; D gene uncertain. CDR1 SNHLY and CDR2 FYNNEI come from the germline V gene. The CDR3 has 15 residues. Trimming pared 5 bases from V and 0 bases from J, leaving 14 bases between.

The rearrangement links TRBV4-2 to TRBJ1-2, with 7 bases lining up with TRBD1. This CDR3 contains 15 residues. CDR1 and CDR2 from the germline V gene are LGHNA and YNFKEQ. The J segment lost 2 bases and the V segment lost 6 bases, leaving 9 bases of the junction unmatched. Written as DNA, the CDR3 is TGTGCCAGCAGTCTCGTTGGGACAGTAAACTATGGCTACACCTTC. It is translated as CASSLVGTVNYGYTF.